Listed below are T cell receptor beta chains from one sample, sequenced in a study of long-term antiretroviral therapy in people with HIV. This table comes from immunoSEQ multiplex PCR, and its TCRdb copy is limited to in-frame clones, with some not included. The sample shows about 48,000 clones, about 80% of them seen only once. This specimen was unsorted PBMCs, taken 0.8 years after starting antiretroviral therapy. Every receptor here comes from a woman under 30 with HIV. CDR3s include the opening cysteine and the closing phenylalanine or tryptophan.

V gene,CDR3 protein
TRBV5-1,CASSATGIYEQYF
TRBV21-1,CASSHELLDNEGGYTF
TRBV18,CASSPAGTSNQPQHF
TRBV4-2,CASSQGEGHQETQYF
TRBV18,CASSSRGGNTGELFF
TRBV5-1,CASSPTGQVDTQYF
TRBV11-3,CASSRRANTGELFF
TRBV6-4,CASSETGTVRRHYTF
TRBV11-2,CASLTRGPGRGAYEQYF
TRBV28,CASSPGQPFATNEKLFF
TRBV19,CASYYGGGRGGHTEAFF
TRBV4-3,CASSQGGGGRYEQYF
TRBV27,CASSLRGRGYGYTF
TRBV9,CASSVASGHTDTQYF
TRBV19,CASSIVTGRQETQYF
TRBV11-2,CASSLEQGGYGYTF
TRBV5-1,CASSLFGTITYEQYF
TRBV4-2,CASSQVSLAVYEQYF
TRBV25-1,CASSEQGRYNEKLFF
TRBV19,CASSGDNMNTEAFF
TRBV5-4,CASSSGVEEQYF
TRBV4-2,CASSQGRNQPQHF
TRBV4-3,CASSQGGRPYNEQFF
TRBV4-3,CASSQGIPGEYAGELFF
TRBV28,CASSLFGQGIREQYF
TRBV7-3,CASSYWGGGSPTTDTQYF
TRBV7-2,CASSYPTYEQYF
TRBV5-1,CASSPGLAGGRRNEQFF
TRBV2,CASTKIQLNEKLFF
TRBV9,CASSVGQGGINEKLFF
TRBV19,CASSIRAGTDYGYTF
TRBV6-4,CASDWERVKGGDQAFF
TRBV5-8,CASSLGTRNTGELFF
TRBV7-9,CASSLGDSSYNEQFF
TRBV6-1,CASSDVVEQYF
TRBV7-2,CASPARDIINYGYTF
TRBV29-1,CSVERVNSYEQYF
TRBV27,CASSHRGGGYTF
TRBV19,CASTGRAIHMNTEAFF
TRBV4-3,CASSQDLEPAREQYF
TRBV5-1,CASSKDRDGNTIYF
TRBV6-5,CASSHRVGNSPLHF
TRBV11-1,CASSSNPGPNTEAFF
TRBV4-1,CASSQVGLARGTDTQYF
TRBV27,CASSPWGGSEKLFF
TRBV5-8,CASSLGLGSMYGYTF
TRBV11-2,CASSLAGRVGDEQYF
TRBV21-1,CASSKEIVYSYEQYF
TRBV9,CASSALTSLETQYF
TRBV7-6,CASRRGQTSNQPQHF
TRBV7-9,CASSQDYEQYF
TRBV2,CASSESRANWGTEAFF
TRBV6-5,CATRKTSGRGLQFF
TRBV4-3,CASSQLTTRQGEETQYF